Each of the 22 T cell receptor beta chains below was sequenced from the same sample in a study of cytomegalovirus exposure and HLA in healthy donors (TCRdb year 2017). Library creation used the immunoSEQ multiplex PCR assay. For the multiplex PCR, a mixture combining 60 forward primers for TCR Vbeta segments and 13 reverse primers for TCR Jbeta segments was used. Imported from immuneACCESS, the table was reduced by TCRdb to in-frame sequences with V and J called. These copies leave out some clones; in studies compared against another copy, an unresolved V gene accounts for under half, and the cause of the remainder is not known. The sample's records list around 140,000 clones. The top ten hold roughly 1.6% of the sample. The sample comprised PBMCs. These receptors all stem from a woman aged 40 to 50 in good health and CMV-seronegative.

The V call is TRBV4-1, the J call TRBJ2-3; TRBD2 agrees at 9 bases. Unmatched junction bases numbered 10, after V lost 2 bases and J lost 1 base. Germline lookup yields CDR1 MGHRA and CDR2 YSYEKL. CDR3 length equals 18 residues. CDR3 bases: TGCGCCAGCAGCCAACTAACTAGCGGGCGCGTGGGCACAGATACGCAGTATTTT. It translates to CASSQLTSGRVGTDTQYF.

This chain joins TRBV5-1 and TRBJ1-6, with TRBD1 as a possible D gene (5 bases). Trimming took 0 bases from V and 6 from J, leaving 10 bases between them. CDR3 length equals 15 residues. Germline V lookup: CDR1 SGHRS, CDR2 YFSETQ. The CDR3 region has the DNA TGCGCCAGCAGCTTGGATGGGGCCTCTAATTCACCCCTCCACTTT. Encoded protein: CASSLDGASNSPLHF.

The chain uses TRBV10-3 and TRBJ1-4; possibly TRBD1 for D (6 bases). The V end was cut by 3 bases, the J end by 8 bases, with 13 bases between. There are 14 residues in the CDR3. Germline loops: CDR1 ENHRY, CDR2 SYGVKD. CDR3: CAISEGGAGEKLFF. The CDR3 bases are TGTGCCATCAGTGAAGGGGGGGCGGGGGAAAAACTGTTTTTT.

CDR3 in amino acids: CASSLSGNTGELFF. In DNA, the CDR3 is TGTGCCAGCAGTTTATCCGGGAACACCGGGGAGCTGTTTTTT. The genes are TRBV27 and TRBJ2-2; no reliable D call. The ends were cut back, 0 bases at V and 1 base at J, with 3 bases in the middle. Germline V gene sequence: CDR1 MNHEY, CDR2 SMNVEV (reference sequence). This CDR3 spans 14 amino acids.

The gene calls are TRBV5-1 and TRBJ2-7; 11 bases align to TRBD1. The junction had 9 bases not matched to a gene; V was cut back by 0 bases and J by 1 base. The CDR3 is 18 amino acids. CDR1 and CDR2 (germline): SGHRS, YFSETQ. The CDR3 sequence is CASSLASWDRGGSYEQYF. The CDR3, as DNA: TGCGCCAGCAGCTTGGCCAGTTGGGACAGGGGGGGGTCCTACGAGCAGTACTTC.

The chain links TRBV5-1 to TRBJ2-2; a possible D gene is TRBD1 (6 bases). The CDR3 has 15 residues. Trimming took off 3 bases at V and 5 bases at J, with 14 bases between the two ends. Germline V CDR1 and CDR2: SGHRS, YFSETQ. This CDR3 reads CASSSRQVGTGELFF. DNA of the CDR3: TGCGCCAGCAGCTCTCGACAGGTAGGAACCGGGGAGCTGTTTTTT.

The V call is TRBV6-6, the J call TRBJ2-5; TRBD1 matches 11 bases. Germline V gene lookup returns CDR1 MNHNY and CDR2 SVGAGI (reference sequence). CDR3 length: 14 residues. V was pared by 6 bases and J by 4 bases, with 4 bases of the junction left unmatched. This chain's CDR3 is CASRTGQGVETQYF. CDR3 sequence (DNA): TGTGCCAGCAGAACGGGACAGGGGGTAGAGACCCAGTACTTC.

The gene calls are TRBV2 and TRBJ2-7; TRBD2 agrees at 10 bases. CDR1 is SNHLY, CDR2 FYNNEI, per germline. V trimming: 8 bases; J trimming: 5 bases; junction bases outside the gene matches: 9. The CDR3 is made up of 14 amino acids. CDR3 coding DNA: TGTGCCAGCTATGAGCGGGGGGGGCTGAACGAGCAGTACTTC. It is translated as CASYERGGLNEQYF.

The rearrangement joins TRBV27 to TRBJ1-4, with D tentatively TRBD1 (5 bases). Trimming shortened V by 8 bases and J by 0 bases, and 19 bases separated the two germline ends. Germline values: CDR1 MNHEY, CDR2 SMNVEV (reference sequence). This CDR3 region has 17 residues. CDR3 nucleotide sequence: TGTGCCAGCGGACACTGGGGGGGAACCGCAACTAATGAAAAACTGTTTTTT. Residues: CASGHWGGTATNEKLFF.

The CDR3, as DNA: TGTGCCAGCAGCCGAACACCCTCCCTCCTAGATACGCAGTATTTT. Its translation: CASSRTPSLLDTQYF. The V gene is TRBV7-2, the J gene TRBJ2-3; D uncertain. The CDR3 spans 15 residues. Germline V CDR1 and CDR2: SGHTA, FQGNSA. The V gene lost 5 bases and the J gene lost 5 bases, with 17 bases spanning the gap.

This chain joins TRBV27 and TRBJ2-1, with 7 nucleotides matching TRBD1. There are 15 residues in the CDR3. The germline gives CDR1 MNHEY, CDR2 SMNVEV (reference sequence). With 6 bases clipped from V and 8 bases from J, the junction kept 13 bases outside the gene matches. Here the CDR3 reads CASSLGRGQWDEQFF. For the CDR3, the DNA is TGTGCCAGCAGCTTGGGAAGGGGGCAATGGGATGAGCAGTTCTTC.

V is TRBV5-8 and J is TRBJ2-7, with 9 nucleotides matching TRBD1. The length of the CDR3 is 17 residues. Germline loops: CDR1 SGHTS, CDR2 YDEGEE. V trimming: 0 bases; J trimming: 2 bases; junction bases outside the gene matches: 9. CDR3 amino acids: CASSLVLGQGRTYEQYV. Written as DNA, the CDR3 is TGTGCCAGCAGCTTGGTATTGGGACAGGGCCGTACCTACGAGCAGTACGTC.

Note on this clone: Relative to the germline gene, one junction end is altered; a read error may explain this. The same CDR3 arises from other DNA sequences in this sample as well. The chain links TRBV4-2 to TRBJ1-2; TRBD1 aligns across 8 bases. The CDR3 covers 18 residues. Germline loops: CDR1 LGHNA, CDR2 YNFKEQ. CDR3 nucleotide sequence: TGTGCCAGCAGCCACGCCGGGACAGGCCGCCGTCGTGACTACGGCTACACCTTC. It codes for CASSHAGTGRRRDYGYTF.

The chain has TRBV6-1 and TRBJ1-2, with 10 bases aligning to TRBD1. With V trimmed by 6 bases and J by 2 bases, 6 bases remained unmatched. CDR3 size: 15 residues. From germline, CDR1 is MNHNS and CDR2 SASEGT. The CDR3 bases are TGTGCCAGCAGCGGGATGGGACAGGGGAACTATGGCTACACCTTC. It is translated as CASSGMGQGNYGYTF.

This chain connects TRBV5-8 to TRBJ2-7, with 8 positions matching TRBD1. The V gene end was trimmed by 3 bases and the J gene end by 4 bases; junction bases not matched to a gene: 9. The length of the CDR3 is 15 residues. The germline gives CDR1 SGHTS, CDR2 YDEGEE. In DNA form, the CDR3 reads TGTGCCAGCAGCTGGCCGATGACAGGGGTTTACGAGCAGTACGTC. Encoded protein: CASSWPMTGVYEQYV.

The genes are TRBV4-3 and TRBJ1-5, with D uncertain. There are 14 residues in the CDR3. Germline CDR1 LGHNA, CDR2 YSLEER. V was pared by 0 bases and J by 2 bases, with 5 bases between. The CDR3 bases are TGCGCCAGCAGCCAAGATGCGCGCAATCAGCCCCAGCATTTT. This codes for CASSQDARNQPQHF.

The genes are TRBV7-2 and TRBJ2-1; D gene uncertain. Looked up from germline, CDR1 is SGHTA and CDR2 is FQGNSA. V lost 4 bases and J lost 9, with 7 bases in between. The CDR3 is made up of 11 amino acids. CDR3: CASSSSVEQFF. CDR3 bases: TGTGCCAGCAGCTCATCGGTTGAGCAGTTCTTC.

The CDR3 DNA reads TGTGCCAGCAGCTTAAATCCAGCGGACATTCAGTACTTC. Protein product: CASSLNPADIQYF. V and J are TRBV7-3 and TRBJ2-4, with TRBD2 as a possible D gene (5 bases). V lost 1 base to trimming and J lost 8 bases, with 9 bases between them. Germline V gives CDR1 SGHTA, CDR2 FQGTGA. The CDR3 totals 13 residues.

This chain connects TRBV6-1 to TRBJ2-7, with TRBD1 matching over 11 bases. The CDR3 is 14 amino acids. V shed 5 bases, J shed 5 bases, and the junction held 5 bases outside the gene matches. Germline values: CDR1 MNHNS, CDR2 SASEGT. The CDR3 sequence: CASSLRTGGDEQYV. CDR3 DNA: TGTGCCAGCAGTTTGCGGACAGGGGGCGACGAGCAGTACGTC.

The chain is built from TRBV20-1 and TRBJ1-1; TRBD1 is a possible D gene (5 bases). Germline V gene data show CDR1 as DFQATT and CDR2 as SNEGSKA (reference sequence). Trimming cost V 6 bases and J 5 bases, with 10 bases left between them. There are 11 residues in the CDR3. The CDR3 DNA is TGCAGTGCCCCAGGGCAGACTGAAGCTTTCTTT. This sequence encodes CSAPGQTEAFF.

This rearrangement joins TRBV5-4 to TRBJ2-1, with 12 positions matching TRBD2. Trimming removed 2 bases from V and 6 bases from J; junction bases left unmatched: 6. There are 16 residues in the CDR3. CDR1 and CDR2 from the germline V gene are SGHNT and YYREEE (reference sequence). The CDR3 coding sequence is TGTGCCAGCAGCTTACCGACTAGCGGGGGAACCAATGAGCAGTTCTTC. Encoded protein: CASSLPTSGGTNEQFF.

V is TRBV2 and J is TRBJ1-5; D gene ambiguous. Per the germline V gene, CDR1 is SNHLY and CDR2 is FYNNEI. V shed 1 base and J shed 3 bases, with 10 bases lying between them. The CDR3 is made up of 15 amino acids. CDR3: CASSEGPQPNQPQHF. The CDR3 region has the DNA TGTGCCAGCAGTGAAGGCCCACAGCCCAATCAGCCCCAGCATTTT.